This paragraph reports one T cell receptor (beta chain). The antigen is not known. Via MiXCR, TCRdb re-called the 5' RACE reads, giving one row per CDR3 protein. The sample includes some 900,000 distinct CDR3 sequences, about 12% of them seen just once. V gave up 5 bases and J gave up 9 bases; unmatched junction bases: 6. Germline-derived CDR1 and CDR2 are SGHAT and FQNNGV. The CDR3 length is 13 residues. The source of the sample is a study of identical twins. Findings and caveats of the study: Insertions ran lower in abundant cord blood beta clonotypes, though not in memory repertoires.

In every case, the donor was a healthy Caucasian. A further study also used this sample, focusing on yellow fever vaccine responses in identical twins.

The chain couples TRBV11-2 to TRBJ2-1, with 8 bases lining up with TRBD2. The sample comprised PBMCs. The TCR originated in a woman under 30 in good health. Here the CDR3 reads CASSRTSSGEQFF. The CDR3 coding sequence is TGTGCCAGCAGCCGGACTAGCTCAGGTGAGCAGTTCTTC.